Sequencing of this TCR beta chain was carried out in a study of response to subunit inactivated influenza vaccine. Points from the study as a whole: Few new T cells, the authors suggested, are recruited by each seasonal influenza vaccination.

TCRdb redid the calling of the RT-PCR reads with MiXCR, one entry per CDR3 protein. The sample shows hundreds of thousands of distinct CDR3 sequences, less than 30% of them seen only once. Note on this clonotype: Its specificity is unknown.

Germline V gives CDR1 DFQATT, CDR2 SNEGSKA (reference sequence). This CDR3 is 13 amino acids long. Sample: CD4+ T cells sorted from PBMCs, taken approximately 5 days after vaccination. V and J are TRBV20-1 and TRBJ1-1; a weak D match, TRBD1 (6 bases). This TCR was sampled from a man in his fifties who received an inactivated influenza vaccine. The CDR3 loop is CSTRGGMNTEAFF. For the CDR3, the DNA is TGCAGCACCAGGGGAGGCATGAACACTGAAGCTTTCTTT.